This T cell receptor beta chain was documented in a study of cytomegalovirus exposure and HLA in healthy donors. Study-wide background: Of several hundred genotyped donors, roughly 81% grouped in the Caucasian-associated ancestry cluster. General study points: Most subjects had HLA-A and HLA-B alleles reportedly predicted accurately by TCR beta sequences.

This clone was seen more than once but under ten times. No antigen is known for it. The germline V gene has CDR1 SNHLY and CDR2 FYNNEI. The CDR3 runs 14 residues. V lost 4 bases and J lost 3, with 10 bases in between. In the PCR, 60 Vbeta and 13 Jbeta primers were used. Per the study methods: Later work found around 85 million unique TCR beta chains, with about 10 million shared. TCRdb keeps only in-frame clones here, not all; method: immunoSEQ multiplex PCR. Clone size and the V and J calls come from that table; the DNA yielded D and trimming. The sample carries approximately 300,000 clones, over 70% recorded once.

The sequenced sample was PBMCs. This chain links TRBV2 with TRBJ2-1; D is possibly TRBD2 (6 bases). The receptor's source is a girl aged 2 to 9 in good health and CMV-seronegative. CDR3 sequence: CASSGVSGYNEQFF. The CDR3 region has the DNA TGTGCCAGCAGTGGGGTTAGCGGCTACAATGAGCAGTTCTTC.